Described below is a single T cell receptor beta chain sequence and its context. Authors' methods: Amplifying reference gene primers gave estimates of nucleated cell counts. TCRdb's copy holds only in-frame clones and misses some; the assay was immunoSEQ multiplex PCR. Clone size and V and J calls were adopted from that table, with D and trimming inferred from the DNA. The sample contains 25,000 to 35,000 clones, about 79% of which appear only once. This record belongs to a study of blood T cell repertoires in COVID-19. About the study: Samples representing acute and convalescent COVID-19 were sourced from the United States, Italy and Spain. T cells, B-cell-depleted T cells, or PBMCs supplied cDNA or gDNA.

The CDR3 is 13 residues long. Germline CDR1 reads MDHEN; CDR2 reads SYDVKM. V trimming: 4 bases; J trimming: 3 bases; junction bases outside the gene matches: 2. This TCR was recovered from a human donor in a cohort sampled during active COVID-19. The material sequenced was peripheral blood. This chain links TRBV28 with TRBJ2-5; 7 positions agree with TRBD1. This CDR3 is CASSSTGKETQYF. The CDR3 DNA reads TGTGCCAGCAGTTCGACAGGGAAAGAGACCCAGTACTTC.